This T cell receptor (beta chain) was retrieved from a study of T cell responses to AZD1222 COVID-19 vaccine. Assay: immunoSEQ multiplex PCR; the TCRdb copy retains only in-frame clones and omits some. Of about 130,000 clones listed, roughly 90% are singletons. The length of the CDR3 is 16 residues. Germline-derived CDR1 and CDR2 are SGHDT and YYEEEE. J gave up 5 bases and V 6 bases, and 11 bases lay outside the gene matches. Sample: peripheral blood, taken on day 0 of AZD1222 vaccination. The rearrangement uses TRBV5-6 and TRBJ2-1; 10 bases match TRBD2. This TCR came from an adult in good health. Here the CDR3 DNA reads TGTGCCAGCACCCAGATTAGGACTAGCGGAAACAATGAGCAGTTCTTC. Its translation: CASTQIRTSGNNEQFF.